This T cell receptor beta chain emerged from a study of blood T cell repertoires in COVID-19. Germline CDR1 and CDR2: SGHRS and YFSETQ. This CDR3 is built from 15 residues. The V end lost 4 bases, the J end lost 0 bases, and 14 bases lay between the germline ends. Assay used: immunoSEQ multiplex PCR; TCRdb lists only in-frame clones, some missing. The sample consists of roughly 100,000 clones, about 90% of them appearing once. This chain links TRBV5-1 with TRBJ2-7, with a possible D match to TRBD1 (5 bases). The sample was peripheral blood. The origin of this receptor is a woman aged 45-59 years with COVID-19, enrolled during active disease. The CDR3 region is CASSPTAGHSYEQYF. CDR3 DNA sequence: TGCGCCAGCAGCCCGACCGCAGGGCACTCCTACGAGCAGTACTTC.